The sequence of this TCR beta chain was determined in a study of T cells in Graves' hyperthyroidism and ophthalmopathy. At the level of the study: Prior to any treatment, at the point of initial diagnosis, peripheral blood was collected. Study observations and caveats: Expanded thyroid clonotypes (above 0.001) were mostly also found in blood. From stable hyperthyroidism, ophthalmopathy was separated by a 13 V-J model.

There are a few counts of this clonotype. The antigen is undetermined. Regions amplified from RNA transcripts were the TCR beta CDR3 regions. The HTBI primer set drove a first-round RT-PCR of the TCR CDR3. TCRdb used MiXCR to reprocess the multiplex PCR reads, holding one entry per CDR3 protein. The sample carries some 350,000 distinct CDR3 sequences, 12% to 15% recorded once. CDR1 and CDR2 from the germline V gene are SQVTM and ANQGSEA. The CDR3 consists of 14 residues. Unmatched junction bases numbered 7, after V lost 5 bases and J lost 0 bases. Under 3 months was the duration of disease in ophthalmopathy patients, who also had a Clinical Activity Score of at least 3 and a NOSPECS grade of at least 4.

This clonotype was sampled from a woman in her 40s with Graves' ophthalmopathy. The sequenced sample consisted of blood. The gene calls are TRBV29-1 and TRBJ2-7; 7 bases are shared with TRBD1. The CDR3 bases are TGCAGCGTTTTGGACAGGACAAGCTCCTACGAGCAGTACTTC. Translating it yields CSVLDRTSSYEQYF.